The T cell receptor (beta chain) described here comes from a study of cytomegalovirus exposure and HLA in healthy donors. Overall study context: Around 86 million unique TCRs, all from HLA-typed donors, were included in an early release of the data.

Notes on the study in general: The classifier reportedly diagnosed cytomegalovirus status with high sensitivity and specificity.

For this clone: Its specificity is unknown.

These donors counted as nominally healthy when sampled, but unrecorded immune exposures were likely. PCR was performed using 60 Vbeta and 13 Jbeta primers. Original methodology: Roughly 11 million shared chains were among approximately 80 million unique TCR beta chains counted in a later analysis. Profiled with immunoSEQ multiplex PCR; TCRdb holds only in-frame clones, not every one. V and J calls and clone size are copied from that table; D and trimming were computed from the DNA. The table gives about 200,000 clones; the top ten clones make up 0.65% to 0.75% of it. This clonotype originated in a boy younger than 18 in good health and CMV-seronegative. The sequenced material came from PBMCs.

In DNA, the CDR3 is TGTGCCAGTACTCGACAGGGGGCCGGTCAGCCCCAGCATTTT. Its protein is CASTRQGAGQPQHF. The rearrangement uses TRBV19 and TRBJ1-5, with 10 positions matching TRBD1. Germline V lookup: CDR1 LNHDA, CDR2 SQIVND (reference sequence). V lost 7 bases to trimming and J lost 6 bases; unmatched junction nucleotides: 6. The CDR3 spans 14 residues.